A selection of T cell receptor beta chains follows, all from one sample in a study of T cells after yellow fever vaccination. TCRdb reprocessed the 5' RACE reads with MiXCR, giving one entry per CDR3 protein. The table lists 200,000 to 300,000 distinct CDR3 sequences, roughly 7.2% of them singletons. Sequences were derived from CD4+ T cells sorted from PBMCs, sampled 15 days after the yellow fever booster vaccination. Receptors originate from a man under 40 who received the YFV17D yellow fever vaccine. The CDR3 runs from the conserved cysteine through the conserved F or W. The D gene is left open where the match is weak. Part of the rows lack a size; the others show once, few, many or a class for expanded clones.

TRBJ2-5 TRBV29-1 . . TGCAGCGCCGGGATGGTCTGGGAAGAGACCCAGTACTTC CSAGMVWEETQYF
TRBJ2-7 TRBV5-6 . TRBD1 TGTGCCAGCAGCGAAGATCCGGGACAGACTTACGAGCAGTACTTC CASSEDPGQTYEQYF
TRBJ2-7 TRBV7-2 many . TGTGCCAGCAGCTTAACCCAGGGATTCTCCTACGAGCAGTACTTC CASSLTQGFSYEQYF
TRBJ2-1 TRBV7-3 many TRBD2 TGTGCCAGCAGCTTAGGGAGGGCCGGAAATGAGCAGTTCTTC CASSLGRAGNEQFF
TRBJ2-2 TRBV7-2 many . TGTGCCAGCAGCCGGGACATCGCCACCGGGGAGCTGTTTTTT CASSRDIATGELFF
TRBJ2-7 TRBV7-2 few TRBD2 TGTGCCAGCAGCTTAATAGCCGGCGGGAGGGTCGGCGAGCAGTACTTC CASSLIAGGRVGEQYF
TRBJ2-3 TRBV11-2 few . TGTGCCAGCAGCCTACGCGGGGCTGGGTCAGATACGCAGTATTTT CASSLRGAGSDTQYF
TRBJ2-5 TRBV20-1 . . TGCAGTGCTAGCGTGCAAGAGACCCAGTACTTC CSASVQETQYF
TRBJ2-4 TRBV7-2 many . TGTGCCAGCAGCTTAGTCATCCAAAACATTCAGTACTTC CASSLVIQNIQYF
TRBJ2-2 TRBV20-1 many TRBD2 TGCAGTGCTAGGGGACTAGCGGTAAACACCGGGGAGCTGTTTTTT CSARGLAVNTGELFF
TRBJ1-3 TRBV7-2 . . TGTGCCAGCAGCTTAGTAGCTGGCTCTGGAAACACCATATATTTT CASSLVAGSGNTIYF
TRBJ2-3 TRBV7-9 . . TGTGCCAGCAGCTTGGAGTGGCGAGATACGCAGTATTTT CASSLEWRDTQYF
TRBJ2-1 TRBV7-8 many TRBD2 TGTGCCAGCAGCCCGACTAGCGGGAGAGGGGAGCAGTTCTTC CASSPTSGRGEQFF
TRBJ2-3 TRBV20-1 few TRBD2 TGCAGTGCTAGAGATCCGGGAGCGGGAGGGCCGTCAGATACGCAGTATTTT CSARDPGAGGPSDTQYF
TRBJ2-7 TRBV7-2 many . TGTGCCAGCAGCTTATTTGCTCGGGACCCCATACGCCACGAGCAGTACTTC CASSLFARDPIRHEQYF
TRBJ2-7 TRBV14 few . TGTGCCAGCAGTCACCGCCTACGGGACGAGCAGTACTTC CASSHRLRDEQYF
TRBJ2-2 TRBV11-2 few . TGTGCCAGCACCGGAGGGCTAGTCGGAACCGGGGAGCTGTTTTTT CASTGGLVGTGELFF
TRBJ2-1 TRBV15 . TRBD1 TGTGCCACCAGCAGAGGTAACAGGGGGTGGCTGAATGAGCAGTTCTTC CATSRGNRGWLNEQFF
TRBJ2-1 TRBV7-2 . . TGTGCCAGCAGCGACCTACTAGCAGTCTCCTACAATGAGCAGTTCTTC CASSDLLAVSYNEQFF
TRBJ1-2 TRBV12-3/TRBV12-4 . TRBD1 TGTGCCAGCAGCCAGCTGGGTCAGGGGGCTGAGAATGGCTACACCTTC CASSQLGQGAENGYTF
TRBJ2-4 TRBV5-1 many . TGCGCCAGCAGCCAGGAAGTAGGGAACATTCAGTACTTC CASSQEVGNIQYF
TRBJ1-6 TRBV7-2 many . TGTGCCAGCAGCTTAGCCTTCGTTTCACCCCTCCACTTT CASSLAFVSPLHF
TRBJ2-7 TRBV12-3/TRBV12-4 . . TGTGCCAGCAGGAGGGACTCTTCCTACGTGCAGTACTTC CASRRDSSYVQYF
TRBJ2-1 TRBV7-2 few TRBD2 TGTGCCAGCAGCTTAGGACTAGCGCCAAACAATGAGCAGTTCTTC CASSLGLAPNNEQFF
TRBJ2-1 TRBV5-1 few . TGCGCCAGCAGCCCGGCCCTTAAGGGTGGCAATGAGCAGTTCTTC CASSPALKGGNEQFF
TRBJ2-7 TRBV7-9 many TRBD2 TGTGCCAGCAGCTTAACGGGGGGGGCCTACGAGCAGTACTTC CASSLTGGAYEQYF
TRBJ2-1 TRBV7-7 few TRBD1 TGTGCTAGCAGCCACGGGACAGGGGACTACAATGAGCAGTTCTTC CASSHGTGDYNEQFF
TRBJ2-1 TRBV12-3/TRBV12-4 few TRBD2 TGTGCCAGCAGCAATGGACTAGGGGAGCAGTTCTTC CASSNGLGEQFF